The source of this T cell receptor (beta chain) is a study of T cell repertoires in cytomegalovirus infection. Study-level points and caveats: CMV-specific HLA-C-restricted TCR beta clonotypes dominated the ex vivo response.

Each CDR3 protein is one row after TCRdb ran MiXCR on the reads. This sample has 200,000 to 300,000 distinct CDR3 sequences; 12% to 15% occur once, and the top ten carry around 9%. As concerns this clonotype: Antigen specificity is unknown.

Sequencing used PBMCs. The TCR was taken from a human donor in good health (CMV status not recorded). Some clones in this sample may be carry-over from other donors' samples.

The CDR3 region has the DNA TGTGCCAGCAGTCCAGGGATGCGGGAGGGGGCGAGTCCCTACAATGAGCAGTTCTTC. It codes for CASSPGMREGASPYNEQFF. The rearrangement joins TRBV6-2 or TRBV6-3 to TRBJ2-1; TRBD2 matches 9 bases. After removal of 5 bases from V and 2 bases from J, the junction contained 16 bases not matched to a gene. The germline V gene has CDR1 MNHEY and CDR2 SVGEGT. This CDR3 has 19 residues.